This T cell receptor beta chain is drawn from a study of blood T cell repertoires in COVID-19. About the research overall: Spain, Italy and the United States supplied samples that represented acute and convalescent COVID-19. Sources were T cells, B-cell-depleted T cells, or PBMCs; the material itself was cDNA or gDNA.

Study processing details: Reference gene primer amplification gave estimated nucleated cell counts. Clones were sequenced by immunoSEQ multiplex PCR, and TCRdb holds only the in-frame ones, with some missing. The V and J calls and clone size are taken from that table; D and trimming were inferred from the DNA. Altogether roughly 100,000 clones are present, less than 90% being singletons, with the ten largest covering under 20%. Germline V gene lookup returns CDR1 LGHDT and CDR2 YNNKEL (reference sequence). CDR3 size: 13 residues. V was pared by 3 bases and J by 12 bases, with 18 bases between. The genes are TRBV3-1 (or the pseudogene TRBV3-2) and TRBJ2-7, with D perhaps TRBD2 (6 bases). The TCR was taken from a woman of 80 years or more with acute or convalescent COVID-19. The source material was peripheral blood. CDR3 region: CASSQGTGRPTYF. The CDR3 DNA reads as TGTGCCAGCAGCCAGGGAACCGGGAGACCCACGTACTTC.